The T cell receptor (beta chain) under discussion was sequenced for a study of cytotoxic CD8 clonotypes in ibrutinib-treated CLL. Study-level information: Among patients, about 25 responded partially and 2 completely; 15 or so then stayed remitted and some 12 progressed after median around 70 months.

Method: immunoSEQ multiplex PCR; TCRdb's copy keeps in-frame clones and lacks some. The data contain approximately 200,000 clones, approximately 72% of them seen just once; the ten biggest clones take up over 10%. The source of this sequence is a human donor with chronic lymphocytic leukemia. Sample: PBMCs, taken after 24 months of ibrutinib treatment.

The CDR3 loop is CASSYSPAGPNYGYTF. The CDR3 DNA reads TGTGCCAGCAGTTACTCTCCCGCGGGGCCTAACTATGGCTACACCTTC. The rearrangement uses TRBV6-5 and TRBJ1-2; tentatively, D is TRBD1 (5 bases). Trimming removed 0 bases from V and 0 bases from J, with 11 bases in between. The CDR3 extends over 16 amino acids. The germline CDR1 and CDR2 sequences are MNHEY and SVGAGI.